Sequencing of this TCR beta chain was carried out in a study of T cell responses to AZD1222 COVID-19 vaccine. At the level of the study: It was second doses at about 4 or about 12 weeks that were pooled.

Whole-study findings and limits: With two AZD1222 doses given, Spike-specific TCR breadth and depth both rose. CD4 TCRs covered the whole spike, strongest at regions 160-218 and 743-854. White British people made up most donors, females outnumbered males, and clonal diversity was possibly underestimated.

Sequencing was performed with immunoSEQ multiplex PCR; in TCRdb, only in-frame clones are kept and a portion is missing. The table includes 95,000 to 150,000 clones, around 86% detected once. The CDR3 length is 13 residues. The V gene lost 6 bases and the J gene lost 3 bases, with 11 bases spanning the gap. Germline V gives CDR1 MNHEY, CDR2 SVGAGI. Regarding this clone: Its cognate antigen is unknown.

The rearrangement links TRBV6-5 to TRBJ1-2; D might be TRBD1 (5 bases). The starting material was peripheral blood, obtained on day 0 of AZD1222 vaccination. This receptor was identified in an adult in good health. The CDR3: CASRQDWHYGYTF. The CDR3 nucleotides read TGTGCCAGCAGACAGGATTGGCACTATGGCTACACCTTC.